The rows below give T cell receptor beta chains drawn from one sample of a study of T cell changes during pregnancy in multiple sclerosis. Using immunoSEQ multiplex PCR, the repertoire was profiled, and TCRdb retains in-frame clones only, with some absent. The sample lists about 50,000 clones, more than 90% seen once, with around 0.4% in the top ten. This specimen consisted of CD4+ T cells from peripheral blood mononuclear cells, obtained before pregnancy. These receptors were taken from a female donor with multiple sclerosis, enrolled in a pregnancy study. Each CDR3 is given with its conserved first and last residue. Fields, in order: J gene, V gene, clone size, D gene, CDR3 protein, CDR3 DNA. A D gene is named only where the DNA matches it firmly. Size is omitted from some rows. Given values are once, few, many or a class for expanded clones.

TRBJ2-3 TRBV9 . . CASSTQTDTQYF TGTGCCAGCAGCACACAGACAGATACGCAGTATTTT
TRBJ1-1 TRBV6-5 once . CASSPKRQYTEAFF TGTGCCAGCAGTCCTAAACGACAGTACACTGAAGCTTTCTTT
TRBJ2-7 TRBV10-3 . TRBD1 CAISERGGGTGVTEQYF TGTGCCATCAGTGAGCGGGGAGGGGGGACAGGGGTTACCGAGCAGTACTTC
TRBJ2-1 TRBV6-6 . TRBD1 CASSRSDRGPYNEQFF TGTGCCAGCAGTAGATCCGACAGGGGGCCTTACAATGAGCAGTTCTTC
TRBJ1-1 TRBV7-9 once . CASSLLDTEAFF TGTGCCAGCAGCTTATTAGACACTGAAGCTTTCTTT
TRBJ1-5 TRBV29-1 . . CSVGGGMGNQPQHF TGCAGCGTTGGCGGGGGAATGGGCAATCAGCCCCAGCATTTT
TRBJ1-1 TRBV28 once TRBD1 CASSLTQGQGSTEAFF TGTGCCAGCAGTCTTACACAGGGACAGGGGAGCACTGAAGCTTTCTTT
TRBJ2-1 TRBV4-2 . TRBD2 CASSRSGSSDEQFF TGTGCCAGCAGCCGTAGCGGGAGCAGCGATGAGCAGTTCTTC
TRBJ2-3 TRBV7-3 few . CASSLGGADTQYF TGTGCCAGCAGCTTAGGGGGCGCAGATACGCAGTATTTT
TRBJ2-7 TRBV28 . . CACKERGAVSYEQYF TGTGCCTGCAAGGAACGGGGGGCTGTCTCCTACGAGCAGTACTTC
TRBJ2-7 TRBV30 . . CAWSDSGGWGVVYEQYF TGTGCCTGGAGTGATTCAGGGGGGTGGGGGGTAGTCTACGAGCAGTACTTC
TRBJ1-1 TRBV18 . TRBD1 CASSRRDRDTEAFF TGTGCCAGCTCGCGCCGGGACAGGGACACTGAAGCTTTCTTT
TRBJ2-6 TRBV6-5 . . CASSYGPGANVLTF TGTGCCAGCAGTTACGGCCCTGGGGCCAACGTCCTGACTTTC
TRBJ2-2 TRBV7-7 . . CASSSQGNTGELFF TGTGCCAGCAGCTCACAGGGAAACACCGGGGAGCTGTTTTTT
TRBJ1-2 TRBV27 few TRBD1 CATTRDRTHGGYTF TGTGCCACTACCCGGGACAGAACGCATGGCGGCTACACCTTC
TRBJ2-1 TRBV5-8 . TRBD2 CASSSGTSGRVNEQFF TGTGCCAGCAGCTCCGGGACTAGCGGGAGGGTAAATGAGCAGTTCTTC
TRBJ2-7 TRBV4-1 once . CASSQETGEQYF TGCGCCAGCAGCCAAGAAACCGGCGAGCAGTACTTC
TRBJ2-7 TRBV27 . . CASSPDKQVYEQYF TGTGCCAGCAGCCCGGACAAGCAGGTCTACGAGCAGTACTTC
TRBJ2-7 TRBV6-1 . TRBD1 CASRGQGYYEQYF TGTGCCAGCAGGGGACAGGGTTACTACGAGCAGTACTTC
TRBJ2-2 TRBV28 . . CASSLVTYSPAGELFF TGTGCCAGCAGTTTAGTCACATACAGCCCGGCCGGGGAGCTGTTTTTT
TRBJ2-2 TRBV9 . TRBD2 CASSVVRTSGSSTGELFF TGTGCCAGCAGCGTAGTCCGGACTAGCGGGAGTAGTACCGGGGAGCTGTTTTTT
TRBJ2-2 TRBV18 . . CASSQGLPSNTGELFF TGTGCCAGCTCACAGGGACTTCCTTCTAACACCGGGGAGCTGTTTTTT
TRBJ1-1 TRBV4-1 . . CASSQDGLGPNTEAFF TGCGCCAGCAGCCAAGATGGGTTGGGGCCGAACACTGAAGCTTTCTTT
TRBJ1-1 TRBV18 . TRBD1 CASSPVGQGRNTEAFF TGTGCCAGCTCACCAGTAGGACAGGGAAGGAACACTGAAGCTTTCTTT
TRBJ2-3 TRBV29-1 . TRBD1 CSAAPDRETDTQYF TGCAGCGCCGCTCCGGACAGGGAGACAGATACGCAGTATTTT
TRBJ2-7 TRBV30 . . CAWRGVAYEQYF TGTGCCTGGAGAGGGGTCGCCTACGAGCAGTACTTC
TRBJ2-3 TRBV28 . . CASSFSFRETGDTQYF TGTGCCAGCAGTTTCTCATTCCGGGAGACTGGAGATACGCAGTATTTT
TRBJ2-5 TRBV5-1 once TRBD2 CASSPGRGFQETQYF TGCGCCAGCAGCCCGGGGCGGGGGTTCCAAGAGACCCAGTACTTC
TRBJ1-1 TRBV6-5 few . CASSYSTTGNTEAFF TGTGCCAGCAGTTACTCGACGACAGGGAACACTGAAGCTTTCTTT
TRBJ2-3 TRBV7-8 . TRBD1 CASSFGTGGTDTQYF TGTGCCAGCAGCTTCGGGACAGGGGGCACAGATACGCAGTATTTT
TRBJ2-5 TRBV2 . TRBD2 CASSVGTRGETQYF TGTGCCAGCAGTGTTGGGACTAGGGGAGAGACCCAGTACTTC
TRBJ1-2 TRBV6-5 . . CASSYSTDIYGYTF TGTGCCAGCAGTTACTCGACAGATATCTATGGCTACACCTTC
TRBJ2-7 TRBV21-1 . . CASSKRITEYYEQYF TGTGCCAGCAGCAAAAGAATAACAGAATACTACGAGCAGTACTTC
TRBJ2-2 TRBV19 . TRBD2 CASSIAGGLGTGELFF TGTGCCAGTAGTATAGCGGGAGGGTTAGGTACCGGGGAGCTGTTTTTT
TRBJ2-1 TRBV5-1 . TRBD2 CASSKGLAGLNEQFF TGCGCCAGCAGCAAGGGACTAGCGGGGCTCAATGAGCAGTTCTTC
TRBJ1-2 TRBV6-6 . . CASARDGEVYGYTF TGTGCCAGCGCCCGGGATGGGGAGGTCTATGGCTACACCTTC
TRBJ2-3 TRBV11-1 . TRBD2 CASSSWTSEADTQYF TGTGCCAGCAGCTCCTGGACTAGCGAAGCAGATACGCAGTATTTT
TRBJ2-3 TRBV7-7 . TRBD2 CASSLGTSGTDTQYF TGTGCCAGCAGCTTAGGGACTAGCGGCACAGATACGCAGTATTTT
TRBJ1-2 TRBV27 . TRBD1 CASSSDRDRDGYTF TGTGCCAGCAGTTCCGACCGGGACAGGGATGGCTACACCTTC
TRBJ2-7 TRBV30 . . CAWSVIGSPGTYEQYF TGTGCCTGGAGTGTAATTGGTTCTCCGGGAACCTACGAGCAGTACTTC
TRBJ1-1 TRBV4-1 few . CASSQVLGQSNTEAFF TGCGCCAGCAGCCAAGTCCTCGGACAGTCGAACACTGAAGCTTTCTTT
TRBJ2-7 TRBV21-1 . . CASSGFGDSSYEQYF TGTGCCAGCAGCGGATTCGGGGACAGCTCCTACGAGCAGTACTTC
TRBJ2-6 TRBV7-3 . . CASSLEQVISGANVLTF TGTGCCAGCAGCTTAGAACAGGTTATCTCTGGGGCCAACGTCCTGACTTTC
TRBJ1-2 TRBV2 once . CASSVRDNNYGYTF TGTGCCAGCAGTGTCCGGGACAACAACTATGGCTACACCTTC
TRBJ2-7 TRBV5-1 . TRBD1 CASSLGQGLNPYF TGCGCCAGCAGCTTGGGACAGGGATTGAATCCGTACTTC
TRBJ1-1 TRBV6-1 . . CASSPGAGTEAFF TGTGCCAGCAGTCCCGGGGCGGGGACTGAAGCTTTCTTT
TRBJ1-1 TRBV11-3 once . CASSLGAANTEAFF TGTGCCAGCAGCTTAGGGGCAGCGAACACTGAAGCTTTCTTT